In this sample, the clone carrying this T cell receptor beta chain turned up a few times. The antigen remains unidentified. The sample is drawn from a study of CD8+ T cells in alopecia areata. Whole-study findings and limits: Although TCR sharing was seen in mice, sharing across patients was less clear, possibly for HLA-related reasons. Any link of baseline CD8+ expansion to response, resting on one nonresponder, remains uncertain.

cDNA prepared by RNA extraction and subsequent reverse transcription served as the template for sequencing. The table came from immunoSEQ multiplex PCR; TCRdb's copy has only in-frame clones and leaves some out. The profile covers approximately 210,000 clones, with roughly 64% appearing a single time and roughly 4.2% taken by the ten largest. CDR1 is SQVTM and CDR2 is ANQGSEA in the germline V gene. The V gene lost 3 bases and the J gene lost 3 bases, with 5 bases spanning the gap. The CDR3 contains 11 residues. Described treatment: oral pan-JAK inhibitor, 5-10 mg twice daily. This receptor was taken from a human donor with alopecia areata. V is TRBV29-1 and J is TRBJ1-2, with no clear D. Sequencing was performed on CD4+ T cells sorted from blood, taken at week 4, from a patient treated with tofacitinib. Here the CDR3 reads CSVDRDYGYTF. Here the CDR3 DNA reads TGCAGCGTTGACAGAGACTATGGCTACACCTTC.